This T cell receptor (beta chain) is drawn from a study of CD4 T cells in relation to SARS-CoV-2 and coronaviruses. Clones were read by immunoSEQ multiplex PCR, and TCRdb kept only the in-frame ones, dropping some. The sample includes 9,500 to 13,000 clones, 84% of them seen just once. About this clone: What it recognizes is unknown.

V lost 3 bases, J lost 1 base, and 11 bases lay in between. The CDR3 covers 15 residues. CDR1 is SGDLS, CDR2 YYNGEE, per germline. Before the COVID-19 pandemic, during about 2010-2018, CD4+ T cells were taken from unexposed donors. CD4+ T cells were isolated from the cells after about nine days of culture. Testing used SARS-CoV-2 S/N and four cold-coronavirus spikes on unexposed-donor CD4+ T cells, cells permitting. The genes are TRBV9 and TRBJ1-5, with D tentatively TRBD1 (5 bases). This receptor was taken from a human donor in good health. The sequenced material came from CD4+ T cells from PBMCs, cultured in vitro. Here the CDR3 DNA reads TGTGCCAGCAGCGGGCAGGGTTGGAGCAATCAGCCCCAGCATTTT. Translated: CASSGQGWSNQPQHF. Together with reference TRBV9 and TRBJ1-5, the CDR3 gives the full variable domain: DSGVTQTPKHLITATGQRVTLRCSPRSGDLSVYWYQQSLDQGLQFLIQYYNGEERAKGNILERFSAQQFPDLHSELNLSSLELGDSALYFCASSGQGWSNQPQHFGDGTRLSIL.